This entry is about one T cell receptor (beta chain). Its antigen is unknown. This specimen belongs to a study of early T cells in non-severe SARS-CoV-2 infection. Study results and limitations: Anti-spike CD8 responses were favored by VDJdb matching, which missed private and CD4 specificities.

There are 12 residues in the CDR3. Germline assignment: CDR1 SQVTM and CDR2 ANQGSEA. J lost 8 bases, V lost 4 bases, and 5 bases had no gene match. TCRdb reprocessed the 5' RACE reads with MiXCR, giving one entry per CDR3 protein. Of fewer than 30,000 distinct CDR3 sequences listed, more than 4.5% are singletons. The sample consisted of whole blood. The rearrangement links TRBV29-1 to TRBJ2-1, with 7 bases aligning to TRBD2. This sequence originates from an adult who was a healthcare worker with PCR-confirmed SARS-CoV-2 infection or an uninfected control (not recorded which). The CDR3: CSVGEGGDEQFF. CDR3 bases: TGCAGCGTTGGGGAGGGCGGAGATGAGCAGTTCTTC.